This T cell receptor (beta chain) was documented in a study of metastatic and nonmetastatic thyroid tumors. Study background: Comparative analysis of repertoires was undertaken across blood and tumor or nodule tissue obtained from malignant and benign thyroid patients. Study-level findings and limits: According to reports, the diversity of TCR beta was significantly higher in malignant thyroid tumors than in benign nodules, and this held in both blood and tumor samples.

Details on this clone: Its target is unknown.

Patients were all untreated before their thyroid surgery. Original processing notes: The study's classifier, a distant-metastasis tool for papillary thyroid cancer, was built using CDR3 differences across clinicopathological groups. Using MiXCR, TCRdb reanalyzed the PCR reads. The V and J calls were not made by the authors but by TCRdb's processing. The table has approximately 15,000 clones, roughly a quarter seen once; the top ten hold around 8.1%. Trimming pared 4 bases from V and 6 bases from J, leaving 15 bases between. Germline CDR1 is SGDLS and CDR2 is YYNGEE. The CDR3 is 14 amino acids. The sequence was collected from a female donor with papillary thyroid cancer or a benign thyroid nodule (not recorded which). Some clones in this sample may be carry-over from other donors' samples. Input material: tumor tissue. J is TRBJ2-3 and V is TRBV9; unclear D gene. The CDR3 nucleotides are TGTGCCAGCAGCTCAACCCCGTGGGGTGATACGCAGTATTTT. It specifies CASSSTPWGDTQYF.